This record covers a single T cell receptor (beta chain). Its antigen is not identified. In nominal health when sampled, donors likely had unrecorded immune exposures nonetheless. This sample is part of a study of cytomegalovirus exposure and HLA in healthy donors. Across the study: A preliminary data release comprised 70 million to 95 million unique TCRs obtained from HLA-typed donors. Of the donors genotyped, a few hundred in all, about 81% fell in the Caucasian-associated ancestry cluster.

CDR3 length: 15 residues. V was clipped by 6 bases and J by 7 bases; unmatched bases: 12. From germline, CDR1 is KGHSH and CDR2 LQKENI. Study-wide results and limits: There were reportedly fewer N-insertions in an Asian-associated ancestry cluster than the approximately 600-donor mean, in a later analysis.

PCR primers comprised 60 Vbeta and 13 Jbeta primers. Assay: immunoSEQ multiplex PCR; the TCRdb copy retains only in-frame clones and omits some. This table holds more than 100,000 clones. The material sequenced was PBMCs. The chain recombines TRBV18 with TRBJ1-2, with 9 bases fitting TRBD1. The sequence came from a woman between 40 and 50 years old in good health and CMV-seronegative. The chain's CDR3 is CASSIDVVTGGGYTF. In DNA, the CDR3 is TGTGCCAGCTCGATTGATGTGGTGACAGGGGGTGGCTACACCTTC.